The 15 T cell receptor beta chains below were found in one sample sequenced in a study of patients and donors after allogeneic stem cell transplantation. TCRdb analysed the RT-PCR reads with MiXCR anew, one entry per CDR3 protein. Among more than 850,000 distinct CDR3 sequences listed, over 15% were seen once. The sequenced material came from blood, either unsorted or a sorted T cell fraction (not recorded which). The receptors were gathered from a human donor who was either an allogeneic HSCT recipient or a stem cell or donor lymphocyte infusion donor (not recorded which). It is not recorded whose cells these are; they may come from a transplant donor.

This clonotype was seen a few times. The rearrangement joins TRBV11-2 to TRBJ2-3; D might be TRBD2 (6 bases). The CDR3 covers 15 residues. The ends were cut back, 5 bases at V and 0 bases at J, with 12 bases in the middle. The germline gives CDR1 SGHAT, CDR2 FQNNGV. CDR3 nucleotide sequence: TGTGCCAGCAGCCCAAGCGGGTTTAGCACAGATACGCAGTATTTT. This translates into CASSPSGFSTDTQYF.

This clonotype was counted only a few times. V is TRBV12-3 or TRBV12-4 and J is TRBJ2-3; D may be TRBD1 (5 bases). V lost 2 bases, J lost 4 bases, and 16 bases lay in between. CDR3 size: 16 residues. Written as DNA, the CDR3 is TGTGCCAGCAGTTTAAACAGGAAAACCGAGGCAGATACGCAGTATTTT. Translating gives CASSLNRKTEADTQYF.

The gene calls are TRBV12-3 or TRBV12-4 and TRBJ2-4; 8 bases agree with TRBD2. There are 15 residues in the CDR3. V dropped 6 bases and J dropped 8; count of bases not matched to a gene: 12. CDR3 in amino acids: CASSQTGGGPDIQYF. The CDR3 DNA reads as TGTGCCAGCAGCCAGACAGGCGGGGGGCCGGACATTCAGTACTTC.

The chain is built from TRBV12-3 or TRBV12-4 and TRBJ1-4; 9 nucleotides agree with TRBD1. This CDR3 contains 13 residues. With V trimmed by 8 bases and J by 7 bases, 5 bases remained unmatched. The CDR3 sequence is CASGGTGTEKLFF. CDR3 nucleotide sequence: TGTGCCAGCGGGGGGACAGGGACTGAAAAACTGTTTTTT.

This clonotype turned up a few times. The rearrangement uses TRBV15 and TRBJ2-3, with D perhaps TRBD1 (5 bases). This CDR3 comprises 18 residues. Germline CDR1 and CDR2: LNHNV and YYDKDF (reference sequence). V was cut by 3 bases and J by 5 bases, with 24 bases left in between. The CDR3, as DNA: TGTGCCACCAGCAGCGTACATCAGGGCCTAGGGGTTGGAGATACGCAGTATTTT. It is translated as CATSSVHQGLGVGDTQYF.

This clonotype came up many times. This chain links TRBV12-3 or TRBV12-4 with TRBJ1-2, with D unresolved. V gave up 6 bases and J gave up 7 bases, with 9 bases separating them. CDR3 size: 11 residues. CDR3 coding DNA: TGTGCCAGCAGAGGTCGGTCTGGCTACACCTTC. Translation gives CASRGRSGYTF.

A few counts support this clonotype. The J gene is TRBJ2-1, the V gene TRBV6-5; no definite D call. Germline CDR1 is MNHEY and CDR2 is SVGAGI. The CDR3 totals 14 residues. V lost 2 bases to trimming and J lost 0 bases, with 5 bases between them. DNA for the CDR3: TGTGCCAGCAGTTACAAACGCTCCTACAATGAGCAGTTCTTC. Amino acid sequence: CASSYKRSYNEQFF.

This sequence joins TRBV6-2 or TRBV6-3 and TRBJ2-7, with 10 bases aligning to TRBD2. CDR1 is MNHEY, CDR2 SVGEGT, per germline. The CDR3 contains 13 residues. The trim removed 6 bases at V and 7 bases at J, leaving 6 bases unmatched. CDR3 in amino acids: CASRPSGSNEQYF. The DNA of the CDR3 is TGTGCCAGCAGACCTAGCGGGAGCAATGAGCAGTACTTC.

This clonotype was observed a handful of times. CDR3 in amino acids: CASTPFGGVDEQFF. The CDR3 DNA reads as TGTGCCAGCACCCCATTTGGGGGGGTGGATGAGCAGTTCTTC. The V call is TRBV12-3 or TRBV12-4, the J call TRBJ2-1, with 7 bases matching TRBD2. The CDR3 is 14 amino acids. The V and J ends lost 7 bases and 8 bases, in that order; junction bases with no gene match: 11.

This clonotype has a handful of counts. This chain joins TRBV15 and TRBJ1-1; the D is unclear. The CDR3 consists of 15 residues. V dropped 1 base and J dropped 2 bases, with 11 bases sitting between them. Germline CDR1 reads LNHNV; CDR2 reads YYDKDF (reference sequence). CDR3 coding DNA: TGTGCCACCAGCAGAGCCCCGGTCATTAACACTGAAGCTTTCTTT. This encodes CATSRAPVINTEAFF.

The V and J genes are TRBV20-1 and TRBJ1-3, with 7 bases that match TRBD1. From germline, CDR1 is DFQATT and CDR2 SNEGSKA (reference sequence). V dropped 6 bases and J dropped 0; count of bases not matched to a gene: 11. This CDR3 comprises 16 residues. The CDR3 reads CSAQGDGALSGNTIYF. CDR3 bases: TGCAGTGCCCAGGGGGACGGAGCTCTCTCTGGAAACACCATATATTTT.

The V gene is TRBV7-9, the J gene TRBJ1-1; 9 bases fit TRBD1. The V segment lost 4 bases and the J segment 4 bases; nucleotides outside the gene matches: 10. CDR1 is SEHNR and CDR2 is FQNEAQ in the germline V gene (reference sequence). The CDR3 length is 16 residues. This CDR3 is CASSSAPGQGLTEAFF. The CDR3 nucleotides read TGTGCCAGCAGCTCGGCCCCGGGACAGGGACTCACTGAAGCTTTCTTT.

The chain links TRBV25-1 to TRBJ1-1; 7 bases agree with TRBD1. Germline trimming cut 4 bases from V and 3 bases from J; bases unmatched to any gene: 5. CDR3 length equals 14 residues. From germline, CDR1 is MGHDK and CDR2 SYGVNS. CDR3 nucleotide sequence: TGTGCCAGCAGTGCCCGACAGGGAGACACTGAAGCTTTCTTT. Translated, it gives CASSARQGDTEAFF.

This clonotype was observed at least ten times. The V and J genes are TRBV20-1 and TRBJ2-1; the match to TRBD2 covers 14 bases. Germline V gene data show CDR1 as DFQATT and CDR2 as SNEGSKA (reference sequence). The CDR3 spans 16 residues. Losses at the gene ends were 6 bases for V and 5 bases for J; bases not matched to a gene: 9. In DNA form, the CDR3 reads TGCAGTGCCGAGACTGGACTAGCGGGAGGAAACAATGAGCAGTTCTTC. Translated: CSAETGLAGGNNEQFF.

V and J are TRBV14 and TRBJ2-1; D gene unclear. This CDR3 comprises 15 residues. The germline CDR1 and CDR2 sequences are SGHDN and FVKESK. V lost 3 bases and J lost 5, with 14 bases in between. The CDR3 loop reads CASSQRSGPHNEQFF. CDR3 nucleotide sequence: TGTGCCAGCAGCCAGAGGTCTGGCCCCCACAATGAGCAGTTCTTC.